The 8 T cell receptor beta chains below were found in one sample sequenced in a study of tumor-infiltrating lymphocytes in primary liver carcinoma. The source material, roughly 18-30 mg of unsorted bulk tissue, was used to co-extract RNA and DNA. cDNA specific to TCR beta was made from 450 to 650 ng of total RNA, with a constant-region primer employed for priming. For TCR beta, libraries were produced by three nested multiplex PCR rounds using slightly modified ARM-PCR. TRBV1-TRBV30 forward primers and a C-beta reverse primer were used in the first two PCR rounds, which each ran for about 10 cycles. MiXCR, run by TCRdb on the multiplex PCR reads, gives a single entry per CDR3 protein. Altogether about 190,000 distinct CDR3 sequences are present, around four fifths being singletons, with the ten largest covering over 15%. Sequencing was done on a sample of tumor tissue from primary liver carcinoma. The receptors stem from a man aged 40-49 years with primary liver carcinoma and hepatitis B virus infection.

About this clonotype itself: An end of the junction does not agree with germline; a read error may underlie this. The rearrangement links TRBV12-3 or TRBV12-4 to TRBJ2-4; D might be TRBD2 (5 bases). CDR3 length: 15 amino acids. In DNA, the CDR3 is TGTGCCAGCAGTGGGTCAGAGCTAGCCAAACACATTCAGTACTTC. Its protein product is CASSGSELAKHIQYF.

Only a few counts were recorded for this clonotype. The conserved closing phenylalanine or tryptophan is absent in this CDR3, likely reflecting a read error. The limits of the CDR3 on the DNA are not certain, so only TCRdb's listed CDR3 is given. The chain combines TRBV29-1 with TRBJ2-7; the D call in the table, TRBD1, was not verified against the DNA. Termini included, the CDR3 measures 16 amino acids. Germline CDR1 is SQVTM and CDR2 is ANQGSEA. Here the CDR3 reads CSAITSGTGTPYEQYS.

In the case of this clonotype: The CDR3 end shows no conserved phenylalanine or tryptophan, and so a read error is likely. The rearrangement uses TRBV11-3 and TRBJ2-1; D is unresolved. This CDR3 has 14 residues. The germline V and J ends were trimmed by 1 base and 5 bases, with 9 bases remaining between them. CDR1 SGHNT and CDR2 YENEEA come from the germline V gene. CDR3 nucleotide sequence: TGTGCCAGCAGCTTAGCTGTCTCGAACAATGAGCAGTTCCTC. Translation: CASSLAVSNNEQFL.

As concerns this clonotype: Without the conserved terminal phenylalanine or tryptophan, this CDR3 likely stems from a read error. This chain connects TRBV6-1 to TRBJ1-1; 7 bases map to TRBD1. Germline CDR1 and CDR2: MNHNS and SASEGT. The CDR3 has 12 residues. CDR3 sequence (DNA): TGTGCCAGCGTGACAGGGTGGACTGAGGCTTTCTTA. Translated, it gives CASVTGWTEAFL.

For this clonotype: A junction boundary mismatches the germline segment, possibly from a read error. CDR3 in amino acids: CVSTHTGGSSPFHF. DNA of the CDR3: TGTGTCAGCACCCACACAGGGGGAAGTTCACCCTTCCACTTT. The chain employs TRBV6-6 and TRBJ1-6, with 8 bases that match TRBD1. The germline V gene encodes CDR1 MNHNY and CDR2 SVGAGI (reference sequence). This CDR3 spans 14 amino acids.

The gene calls are TRBV12-3 or TRBV12-4 and TRBJ2-1; D is perhaps TRBD2 (5 bases). The CDR3 runs to 13 residues. V lost 8 bases to trimming and J lost 6 bases, with 14 bases between them. The DNA of the CDR3 is TGTGCCAGCCAACCTGGTGGAGGCAATGAGCAGTTCTTC. Its translation: CASQPGGGNEQFF.

The chain joins TRBV11-2 to TRBJ2-1; 8 nucleotides match TRBD2. V shed 4 bases and J 9 bases; nucleotides not matched to a gene: 14. Germline V CDR1 and CDR2: SGHAT, FQNNGV. This CDR3 region has 16 residues. The CDR3 reads CASSYPGTRGSTEQFF. The CDR3 nucleotides are TGTGCCAGCAGCTACCCAGGGACTAGGGGTAGCACTGAGCAGTTCTTC.

As DNA, the CDR3 is TGTGCCAGCAGTGAGGCGAGGGAAAAGGCGCCCCATTTT. It yields the protein CASSEAREKAPHF. The chain is built from TRBV6-1 and TRBJ1-5; D remains ambiguous. The CDR3 extends over 13 amino acids. The V and J ends lost 3 bases and 16 bases respectively, with 19 bases between them. Per the germline V gene, CDR1 is MNHNS and CDR2 is SASEGT.